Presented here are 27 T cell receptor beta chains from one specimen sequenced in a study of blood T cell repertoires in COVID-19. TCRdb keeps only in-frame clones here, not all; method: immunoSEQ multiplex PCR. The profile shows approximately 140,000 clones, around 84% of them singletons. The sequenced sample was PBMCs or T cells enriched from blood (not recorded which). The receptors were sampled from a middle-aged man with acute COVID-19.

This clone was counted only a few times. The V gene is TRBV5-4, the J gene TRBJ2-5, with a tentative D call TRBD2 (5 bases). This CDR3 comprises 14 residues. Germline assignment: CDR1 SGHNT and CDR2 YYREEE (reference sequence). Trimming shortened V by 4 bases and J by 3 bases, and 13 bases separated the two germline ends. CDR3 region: CASSQGKREETQYF. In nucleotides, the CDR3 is TGTGCCAGCAGCCAAGGAAAGAGGGAAGAGACCCAGTACTTC.

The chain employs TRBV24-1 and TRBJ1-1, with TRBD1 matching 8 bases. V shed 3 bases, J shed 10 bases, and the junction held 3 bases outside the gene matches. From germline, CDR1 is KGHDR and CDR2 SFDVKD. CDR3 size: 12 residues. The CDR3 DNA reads TGTGCCACCAGTGATCCACAGGGGGGAGCTTTCTTT. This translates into CATSDPQGGAFF.

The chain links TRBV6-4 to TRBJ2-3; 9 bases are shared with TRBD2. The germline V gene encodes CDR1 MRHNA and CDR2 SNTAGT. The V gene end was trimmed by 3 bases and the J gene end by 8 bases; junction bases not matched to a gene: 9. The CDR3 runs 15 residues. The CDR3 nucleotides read TGTGCCAGCAGTGAAGGGACTAGCCTCACTGGTACGCAGTATTTT. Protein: CASSEGTSLTGTQYF.

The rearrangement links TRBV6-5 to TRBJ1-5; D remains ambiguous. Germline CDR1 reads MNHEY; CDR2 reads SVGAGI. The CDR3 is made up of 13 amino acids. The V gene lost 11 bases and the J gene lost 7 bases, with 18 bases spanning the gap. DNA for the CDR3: TGTGCCGCGAACCGGGAACGAGGGCAGCCCCAGCATTTT. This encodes CAANRERGQPQHF.

This CDR3 is CAISGVEAGDEQFF. The CDR3 bases are TGTGCCATCAGTGGAGTCGAAGCGGGAGATGAGCAGTTCTTC. The rearrangement links TRBV10-3 to TRBJ2-1; TRBD2 agrees at 8 bases. The CDR3 runs 14 residues. Trimming cost V 4 bases and J 8 bases; bases outside gene matches: 7. Germline CDR1 ENHRY, CDR2 SYGVKD.

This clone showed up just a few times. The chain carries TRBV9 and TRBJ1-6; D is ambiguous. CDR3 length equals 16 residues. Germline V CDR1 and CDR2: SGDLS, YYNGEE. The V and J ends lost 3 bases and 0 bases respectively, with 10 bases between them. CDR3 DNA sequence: TGTGCCAGCAGCGGAGGATTCGGCTCCTATAATTCACCCCTCCACTTT. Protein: CASSGGFGSYNSPLHF. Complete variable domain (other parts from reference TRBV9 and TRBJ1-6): DSGVTQTPKHLITATGQRVTLRCSPRSGDLSVYWYQQSLDQGLQFLIQYYNGEERAKGNILERFSAQQFPDLHSELNLSSLELGDSALYFCASSGGFGSYNSPLHFGNGTRLTVT.

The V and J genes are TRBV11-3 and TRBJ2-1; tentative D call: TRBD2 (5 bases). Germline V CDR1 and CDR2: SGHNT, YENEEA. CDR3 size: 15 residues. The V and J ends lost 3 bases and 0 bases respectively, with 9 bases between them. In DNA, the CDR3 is TGTGCCAGCAGCTTCGCCGGAGGCTCCTACAATGAGCAGTTCTTC. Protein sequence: CASSFAGGSYNEQFF.

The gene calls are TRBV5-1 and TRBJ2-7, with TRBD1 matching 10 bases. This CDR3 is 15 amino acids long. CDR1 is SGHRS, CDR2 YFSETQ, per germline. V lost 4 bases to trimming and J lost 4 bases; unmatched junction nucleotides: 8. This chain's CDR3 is CASSPSGTGAYEQYF. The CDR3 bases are TGCGCCAGCAGCCCGTCCGGGACAGGGGCATACGAGCAGTACTTC.

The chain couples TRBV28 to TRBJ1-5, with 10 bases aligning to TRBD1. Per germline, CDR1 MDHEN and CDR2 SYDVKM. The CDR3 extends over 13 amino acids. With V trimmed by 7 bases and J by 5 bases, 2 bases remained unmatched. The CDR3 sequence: CASNDRGHQPQHF. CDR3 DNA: TGTGCCAGCAACGACAGGGGGCATCAGCCCCAGCATTTT.

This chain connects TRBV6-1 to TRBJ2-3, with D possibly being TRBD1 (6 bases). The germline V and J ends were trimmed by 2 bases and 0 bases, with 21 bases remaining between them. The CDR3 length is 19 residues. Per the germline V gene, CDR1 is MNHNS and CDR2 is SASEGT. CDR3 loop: CASSEPRQGKGSSTDTQYF. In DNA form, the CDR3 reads TGTGCCAGCAGTGAACCCAGGCAGGGGAAAGGCTCTAGCACAGATACGCAGTATTTT.

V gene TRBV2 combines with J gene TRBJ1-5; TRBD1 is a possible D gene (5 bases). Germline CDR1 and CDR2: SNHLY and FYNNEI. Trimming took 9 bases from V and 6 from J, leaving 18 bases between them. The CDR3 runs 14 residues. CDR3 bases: TGTGCCAGTACCGCACAGGTTTCAGGTCAGCCCCAGCATTTT. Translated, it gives CASTAQVSGQPQHF.

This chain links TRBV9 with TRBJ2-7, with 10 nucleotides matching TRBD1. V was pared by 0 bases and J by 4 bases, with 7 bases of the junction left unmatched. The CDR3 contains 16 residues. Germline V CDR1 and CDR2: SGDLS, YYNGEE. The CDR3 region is CASSVGISDRGYEQYF. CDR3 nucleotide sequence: TGTGCCAGCAGCGTAGGGATATCGGACAGGGGGTACGAGCAGTACTTC.

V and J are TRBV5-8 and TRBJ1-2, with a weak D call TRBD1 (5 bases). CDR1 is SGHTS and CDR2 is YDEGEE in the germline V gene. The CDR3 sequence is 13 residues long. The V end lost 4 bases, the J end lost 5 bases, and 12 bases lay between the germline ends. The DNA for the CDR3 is TGTGCCAGCAGCCCAGGGATTACTTATGGCTACACCTTC. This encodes CASSPGITYGYTF.

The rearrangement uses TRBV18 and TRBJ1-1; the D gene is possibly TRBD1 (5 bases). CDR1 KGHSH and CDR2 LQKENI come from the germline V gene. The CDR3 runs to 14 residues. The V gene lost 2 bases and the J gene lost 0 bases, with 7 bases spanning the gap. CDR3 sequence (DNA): TGTGCCAGCTCACCATCGACAGTGAACACTGAAGCTTTCTTT. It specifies CASSPSTVNTEAFF.

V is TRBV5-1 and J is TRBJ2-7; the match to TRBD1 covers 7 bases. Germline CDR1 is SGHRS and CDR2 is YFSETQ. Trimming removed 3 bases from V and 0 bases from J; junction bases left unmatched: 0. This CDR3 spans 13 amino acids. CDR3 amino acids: CASSSGGSYEQYF. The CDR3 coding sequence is TGCGCCAGCAGCTCAGGGGGCTCCTACGAGCAGTACTTC. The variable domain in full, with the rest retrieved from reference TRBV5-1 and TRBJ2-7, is KAGVTQTPRYLIKTRGQQVTLSCSPISGHRSVSWYQQTPGQGLQFLFEYFSETQRNKGNFPGRFSGRQFSNSRSEMNVSTLELGDSALYLCASSSGGSYEQYFGPGTRLTVT.

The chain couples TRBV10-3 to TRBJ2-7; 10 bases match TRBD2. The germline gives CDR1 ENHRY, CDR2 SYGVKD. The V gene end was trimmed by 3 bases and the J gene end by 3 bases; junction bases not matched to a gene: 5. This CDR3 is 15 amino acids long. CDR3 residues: CAISELSGRGYEQYF. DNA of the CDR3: TGTGCCATCAGTGAATTGAGCGGGAGGGGCTACGAGCAGTACTTC.

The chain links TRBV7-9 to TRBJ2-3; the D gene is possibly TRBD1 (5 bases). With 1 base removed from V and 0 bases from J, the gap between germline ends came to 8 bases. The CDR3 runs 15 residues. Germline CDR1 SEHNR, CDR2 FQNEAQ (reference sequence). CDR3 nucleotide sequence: TGTGCCAGCAGCTTAGTAGGGGATAGCACAGATACGCAGTATTTT. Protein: CASSLVGDSTDTQYF.

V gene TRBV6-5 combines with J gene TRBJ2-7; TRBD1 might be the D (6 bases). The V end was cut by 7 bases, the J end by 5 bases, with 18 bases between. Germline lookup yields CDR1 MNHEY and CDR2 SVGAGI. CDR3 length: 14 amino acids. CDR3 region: CASKSGGARNEQYF. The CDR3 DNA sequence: TGTGCCAGCAAAAGTGGGGGCGCGCGGAACGAGCAGTACTTC.

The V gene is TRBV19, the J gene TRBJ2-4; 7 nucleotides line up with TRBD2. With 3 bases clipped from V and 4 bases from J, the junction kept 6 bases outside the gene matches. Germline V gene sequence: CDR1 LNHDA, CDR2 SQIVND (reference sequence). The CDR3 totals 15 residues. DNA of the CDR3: TGTGCCAGTAGTATGTTCGCTAGCGGAAAAAACATTCAGTACTTC. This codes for CASSMFASGKNIQYF.

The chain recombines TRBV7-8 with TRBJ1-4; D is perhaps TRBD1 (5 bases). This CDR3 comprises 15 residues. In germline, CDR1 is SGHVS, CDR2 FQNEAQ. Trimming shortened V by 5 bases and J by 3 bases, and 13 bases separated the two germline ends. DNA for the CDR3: TGTGCCAGCAGCGGCCCGACGGGGGCTAATGAAAAACTGTTTTTT. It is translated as CASSGPTGANEKLFF.

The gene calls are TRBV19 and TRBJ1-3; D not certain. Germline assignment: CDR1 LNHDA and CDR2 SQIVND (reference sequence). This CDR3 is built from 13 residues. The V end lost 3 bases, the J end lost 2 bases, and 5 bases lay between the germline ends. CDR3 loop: CASSMSAGNTIYF. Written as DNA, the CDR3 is TGTGCCAGTAGTATGTCTGCTGGAAACACCATATATTTT.

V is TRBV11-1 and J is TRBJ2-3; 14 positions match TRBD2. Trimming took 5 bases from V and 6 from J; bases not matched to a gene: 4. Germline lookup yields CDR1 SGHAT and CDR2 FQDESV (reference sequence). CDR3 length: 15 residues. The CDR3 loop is CASSPRLAGGDTQYF. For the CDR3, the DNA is TGTGCCAGCAGCCCCCGACTAGCGGGAGGGGATACGCAGTATTTT.

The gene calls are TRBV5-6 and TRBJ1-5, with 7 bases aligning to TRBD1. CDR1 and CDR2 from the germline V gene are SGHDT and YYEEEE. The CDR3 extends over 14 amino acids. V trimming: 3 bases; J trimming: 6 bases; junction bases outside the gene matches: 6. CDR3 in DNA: TGTGCCAGCAGCTCGACAGGGCGGGGTCAGCCCCAGCATTTT. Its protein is CASSSTGRGQPQHF.

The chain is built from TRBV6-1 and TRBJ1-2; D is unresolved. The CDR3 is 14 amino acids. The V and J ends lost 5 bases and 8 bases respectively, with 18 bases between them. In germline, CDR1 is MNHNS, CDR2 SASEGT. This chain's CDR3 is CASSTPAGRPGYTF. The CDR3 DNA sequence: TGTGCCAGCAGTACCCCCGCAGGCCGACCAGGCTACACCTTC.

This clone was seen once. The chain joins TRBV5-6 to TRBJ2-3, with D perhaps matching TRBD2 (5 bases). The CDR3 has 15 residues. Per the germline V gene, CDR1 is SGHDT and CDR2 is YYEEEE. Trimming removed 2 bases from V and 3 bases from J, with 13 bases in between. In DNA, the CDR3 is TGTGCCAGCAGCTTCGGACTTAGGTCGACAGATACGCAGTATTTT. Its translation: CASSFGLRSTDTQYF.

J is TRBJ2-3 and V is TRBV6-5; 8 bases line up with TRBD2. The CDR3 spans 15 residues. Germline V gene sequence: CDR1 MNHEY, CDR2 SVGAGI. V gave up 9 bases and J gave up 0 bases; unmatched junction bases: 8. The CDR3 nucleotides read TGTGCCAGTTTTCCCAGCGGGAGTAGCACAGATACGCAGTATTTT. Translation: CASFPSGSSTDTQYF.

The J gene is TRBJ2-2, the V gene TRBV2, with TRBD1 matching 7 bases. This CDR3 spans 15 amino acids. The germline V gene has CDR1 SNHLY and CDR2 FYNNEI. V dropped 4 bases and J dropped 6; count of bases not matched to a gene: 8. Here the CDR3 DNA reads TGTGCCAGCAGTGTGGACAGGCCTGGGTCCGGGGAGCTGTTTTTT. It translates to CASSVDRPGSGELFF.